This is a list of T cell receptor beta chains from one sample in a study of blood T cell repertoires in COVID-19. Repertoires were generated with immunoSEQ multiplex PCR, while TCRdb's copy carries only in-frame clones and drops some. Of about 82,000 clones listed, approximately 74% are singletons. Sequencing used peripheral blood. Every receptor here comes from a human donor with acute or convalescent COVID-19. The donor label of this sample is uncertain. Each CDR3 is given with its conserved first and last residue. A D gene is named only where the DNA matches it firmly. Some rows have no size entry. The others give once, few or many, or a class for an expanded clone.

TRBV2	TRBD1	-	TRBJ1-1	TGTGCCAGCACTAGGGGGACAGGGAACACTGAAGCTTTCTTT	CASTRGTGNTEAFF
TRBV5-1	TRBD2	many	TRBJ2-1	TGCGCCAGCAGCGGACTAGCGGGAGGGCCAGGTGAGCAGTTCTTC	CASSGLAGGPGEQFF
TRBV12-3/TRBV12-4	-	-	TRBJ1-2	TGTGCCAGCAGTAGCAGGGGAGAGGGCACCTTC	CASSSRGEGTF
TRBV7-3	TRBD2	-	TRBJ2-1	TGTGCCAGCAGCAAATATAGCGGGAGGGCCAACAATGAGCAGTTCTTC	CASSKYSGRANNEQFF
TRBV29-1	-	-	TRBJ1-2	TGCAGCGTTGGGCCCCAGACTACGGGGTATGGCTACACCTTC	CSVGPQTTGYGYTF
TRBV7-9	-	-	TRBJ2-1	TGTGCCAGCAGCTTACGGGGGGCCAGGGGACCGGATGAGCAGTTCTTC	CASSLRGARGPDEQFF
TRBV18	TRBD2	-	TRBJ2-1	TGTGCCAGCTCACCGCCTCAGGGATCTAGCGGGCACCGTTACAATGAGCAGTTCTTC	CASSPPQGSSGHRYNEQFF
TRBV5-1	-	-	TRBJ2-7	TGCGCCAGCACACAGGGTAGAGTCCCGTACTTC	CASTQGRVPYF
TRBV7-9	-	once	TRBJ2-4	TGTGCCAGCAGCTTTACTCAGGGAAACATTCAGTACTTC	CASSFTQGNIQYF
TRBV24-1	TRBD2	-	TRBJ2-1	TGTGCCACCAGTTCACCGGGGCGGGAGGCTCGAAATGAGCAGTTCTTC	CATSSPGREARNEQFF
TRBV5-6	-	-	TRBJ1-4	TGTGCCAGCAGTAAGCGGCACCGGGCGACGGTTGAAAAACTGTTTTTT	CASSKRHRATVEKLFF
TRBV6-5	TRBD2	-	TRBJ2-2	TGTGCCAGCAGTTACATCGGACTAGGGGCCGGGGAGCTGTTTTTT	CASSYIGLGAGELFF
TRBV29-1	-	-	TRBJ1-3	TGCAGCGTTGACAACAGAACTGGAAACACCATATATTTT	CSVDNRTGNTIYF
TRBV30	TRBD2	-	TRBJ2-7	TGTGCCTGGAGCGGGCGGGAGGAGGTGCAGTACTTC	CAWSGREEVQYF
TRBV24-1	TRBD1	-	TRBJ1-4	TGTGCCACCAGTGATCCCGGGACAGGGAATGAAAAACTGTTTTTT	CATSDPGTGNEKLFF
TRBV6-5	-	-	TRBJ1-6	TGTGCCAGCACCCTAGTGGGAGGTTCACCCCTCCACTTT	CASTLVGGSPLHF
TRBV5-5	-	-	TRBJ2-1	TGTGCCAGCAGCTTTCAGGGCAGGGGGCAGTTCTTC	CASSFQGRGQFF
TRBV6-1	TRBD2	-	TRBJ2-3	TGTGCCAGCAGTGACAGCGGGGGCCGCACAGATACGCAGTATTTT	CASSDSGGRTDTQYF
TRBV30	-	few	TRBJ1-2	TGTGCCTGGTTGACAGCCATCTCAGCGGGCTACACCTTC	CAWLTAISAGYTF
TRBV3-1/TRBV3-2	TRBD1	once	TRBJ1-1	TGTGCCAGCAGCAACCGGGACAGAGAAGCTTTCTTT	CASSNRDREAFF
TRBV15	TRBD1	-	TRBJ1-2	TGTGCCACCAGCAGAGCCGACAGGGGAAGGTTGGGCTACACCTTC	CATSRADRGRLGYTF
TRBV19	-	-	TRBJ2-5	TGTGCCAGTACCCCCTGGGGGGGGGCGGAGGCCCAGTACTTC	CASTPWGGAEAQYF
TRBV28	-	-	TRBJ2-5	TGTGCCAGCAGTTTAGGAGGGGGGGGCGAAGAGACCCAGTACTTC	CASSLGGGGEETQYF
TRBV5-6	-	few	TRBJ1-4	TGTGCCAGCAGCTTGGGGGCGGGCCTAGGTGAAAAACTGTTTTTT	CASSLGAGLGEKLFF
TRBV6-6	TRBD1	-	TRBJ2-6	TGTGCCAGCAGTCCCTGGGGGCAGGGGGACAGTGGGGCCAACGTCCTGACTTTC	CASSPWGQGDSGANVLTF
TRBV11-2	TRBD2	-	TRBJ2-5	TGTGCCAGCAGCTTAGTACTAGCGGGGGCAGAGACCCAGTACTTC	CASSLVLAGAETQYF
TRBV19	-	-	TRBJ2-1	TGTGCCAGTAGTATCCGGGAGCGGCCTTACAATGAGCAGTTCTTC	CASSIRERPYNEQFF
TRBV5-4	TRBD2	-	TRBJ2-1	TGTGCCAGCAGCTCCGGACTAGCGGACAATGAGCAGTTCTTC	CASSSGLADNEQFF
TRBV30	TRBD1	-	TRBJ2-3	TGTGCCTGGAGTGGAGGCGACAGGGGTGTTGATACGCAGTATTTT	CAWSGGDRGVDTQYF
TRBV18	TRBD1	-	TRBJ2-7	TGTGCCAGCTCATCAACCGGGACAGGGATAGTCGAGCAGTACTTC	CASSSTGTGIVEQYF
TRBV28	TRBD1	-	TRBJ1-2	TGTGCCAGCAGCTCCTACGGACAGGAGGAGGATGGCTACACCTTC	CASSSYGQEEDGYTF
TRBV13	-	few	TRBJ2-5	TGTGCCAGCAGCTCTAGACAGGCCTATCAAGAGACCCAGTACTTC	CASSSRQAYQETQYF
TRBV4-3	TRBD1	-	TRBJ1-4	TGCGCCAGCAGCCGGGGGACAGGAGAAAAACTGTTTTTT	CASSRGTGEKLFF
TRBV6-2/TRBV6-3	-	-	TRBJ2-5	TGTGCCAGCAGTTACCTTCAGCGGATAGGTATTCAGTACTTC	CASSYLQRIGIQYF
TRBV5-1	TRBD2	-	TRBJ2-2	TGCGCCAGCTCTAGCGGGAGCGACACCGGGGAGCTGTTTTTT	CASSSGSDTGELFF
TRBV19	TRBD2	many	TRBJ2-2	TGTGCCAGTTCCATAGCGGGAGGTTCCACCGGGGAGCTGTTTTTT	CASSIAGGSTGELFF
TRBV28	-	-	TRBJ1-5	TGTGCCAGCAGTGCGGGGGGGGGTAGGAATCAGCCCCAGCATTTT	CASSAGGGRNQPQHF
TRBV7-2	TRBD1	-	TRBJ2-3	TGTGCCAGCAGCCCCCGGACAGGTCAGGATGGTACGCAGTATTTT	CASSPRTGQDGTQYF
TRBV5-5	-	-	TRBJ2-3	TGTGCCAGCAGCTTGGCCCTCGGACCAGCGGGAGATACGCAGTATTTT	CASSLALGPAGDTQYF
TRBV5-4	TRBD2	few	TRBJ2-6	TGTGCCAGCAGGGAGAGCGGGGGGAACTCTGGGGCCAACGTCCTGACTTTC	CASRESGGNSGANVLTF
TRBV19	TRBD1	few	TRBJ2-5	TGTGCCAGTAGTATTGCCCGGACAGGGGGCGCGGGAGAGACCCAGTACTTC	CASSIARTGGAGETQYF
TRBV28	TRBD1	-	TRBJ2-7	TGTGCCAGCATCGGGACAGGTTCCTCCTACGAGCAGTACTTC	CASIGTGSSYEQYF
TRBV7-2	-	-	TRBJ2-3	TGTGCCAGCAGCTTCCCTAGGAGAGGTGCTACGCAGTATTTT	CASSFPRRGATQYF
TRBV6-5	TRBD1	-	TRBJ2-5	TGTGCCAGCACCCCCAACAGGGGGAAGGGGGAGACCCAGTACTTC	CASTPNRGKGETQYF
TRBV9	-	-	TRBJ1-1	TGTGCCAGCAGCGTAGATGTTAGGGTCGGTGGCGGGACTGAAGCTTTCTTT	CASSVDVRVGGGTEAFF
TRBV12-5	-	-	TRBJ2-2	TGTGCTAGTGGTTTGGTAGCAGGGACGAACACCGGGGAGCTGTTTTTT	CASGLVAGTNTGELFF
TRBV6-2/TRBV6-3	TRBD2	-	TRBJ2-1	TGTGCCAGCACCCCACTAGCGGGGCTATACAATGAGCAGTTCTTC	CASTPLAGLYNEQFF
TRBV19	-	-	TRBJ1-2	TGTGCCAGTAGTACAGGGAGGAGGGATGGCTACACCTTC	CASSTGRRDGYTF
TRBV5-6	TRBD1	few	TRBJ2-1	TGTGCCAGCAGCTTGGGCTTAGGGGGCCAGGGTTGGGAGTTCTTC	CASSLGLGGQGWEFF